The 6 T cell receptor beta chains presented below share a single source sample, sequenced in a study of graft-versus-host responses after intestinal transplantation. Libraries were prepared by immunoSEQ multiplex PCR; TCRdb keeps only in-frame clonotypes and omits some of them. The sample includes about 47,000 clones, over 85% of them seen just once. The sequencing used PBMCs, collected around 48 weeks after intestinal transplant. These receptors were collected from a human patient who received an intestinal transplant, so some T cells may come from the graft donor.

The chain combines TRBV7-9 with TRBJ2-3; D may be TRBD1 (6 bases). CDR3 size: 15 residues. CDR1 is SEHNR and CDR2 is FQNEAQ in the germline V gene (reference sequence). With 1 base removed from V and 0 bases from J, the gap between germline ends came to 8 bases. CDR3 DNA: TGTGCCAGCAGCTTAGGACAGGCTAGCACAGATACGCAGTATTTT. It is translated as CASSLGQASTDTQYF.

V is TRBV11-2 and J is TRBJ2-7, with D maybe TRBD1 (6 bases). V dropped 4 bases and J dropped 1 base, with 8 bases sitting between them. CDR1 SGHAT and CDR2 FQNNGV come from the germline V gene. CDR3 length: 13 amino acids. CDR3 region: CASSSTGSYEQYF. In DNA form, the CDR3 reads TGTGCCAGCAGCTCGACAGGATCCTACGAGCAGTACTTC.

This sequence joins TRBV5-5 and TRBJ2-3; 7 bases line up with TRBD1. In germline, CDR1 is SGHKS, CDR2 YYEKEE (reference sequence). The ends lost 2 bases at V and 0 bases at J; junction bases unmatched: 18. The CDR3 spans 20 residues. The CDR3 loop is CASSFQRGLYNRASTDTQYF. The CDR3 DNA follows: TGTGCCAGCAGCTTTCAAAGGGGGCTTTACAATCGAGCTAGCACAGATACGCAGTATTTT.

CDR3 sequence reads: CASSQESFLALAGELFF. CDR3 bases: TGCGCCAGCAGCCAAGAATCGTTCTTAGCCCTCGCCGGGGAGCTGTTTTTT. The chain recombines TRBV4-1 with TRBJ2-2; no reliable D call. V dropped 0 bases and J dropped 6 bases, with 17 bases sitting between them. This CDR3 has 17 residues. Germline V gene data show CDR1 as MGHRA and CDR2 as YSYEKL.

The chain uses TRBV5-1 and TRBJ1-6; no clear D gene. Trimming took off 0 bases at V and 8 bases at J, with 15 bases between the two ends. The CDR3 is made up of 16 amino acids. Germline CDR1 reads SGHRS; CDR2 reads YFSETQ. This chain's CDR3 is CASSLVLSGGHSPLHF. The CDR3 region has the DNA TGCGCCAGCAGCTTGGTGCTCAGTGGAGGGCATTCACCCCTCCACTTT. Looking up the rest from reference TRBV5-1 and TRBJ1-6 gives the full variable domain: KAGVTQTPRYLIKTRGQQVTLSCSPISGHRSVSWYQQTPGQGLQFLFEYFSETQRNKGNFPGRFSGRQFSNSRSEMNVSTLELGDSALYLCASSLVLSGGHSPLHFGNGTRLTVT.

CDR3 nucleotide sequence: TGTGCCAGCAGTGAAGTCCCAGGGGGAAGTAACACCGGGGAGCTGTTTTTT. Its protein product is CASSEVPGGSNTGELFF. This sequence joins TRBV6-1 and TRBJ2-2, with 7 bases lining up with TRBD1. Per the germline V gene, CDR1 is MNHNS and CDR2 is SASEGT. The CDR3 is 17 residues long. V lost 1 base to trimming and J lost 2 bases; unmatched junction nucleotides: 7.